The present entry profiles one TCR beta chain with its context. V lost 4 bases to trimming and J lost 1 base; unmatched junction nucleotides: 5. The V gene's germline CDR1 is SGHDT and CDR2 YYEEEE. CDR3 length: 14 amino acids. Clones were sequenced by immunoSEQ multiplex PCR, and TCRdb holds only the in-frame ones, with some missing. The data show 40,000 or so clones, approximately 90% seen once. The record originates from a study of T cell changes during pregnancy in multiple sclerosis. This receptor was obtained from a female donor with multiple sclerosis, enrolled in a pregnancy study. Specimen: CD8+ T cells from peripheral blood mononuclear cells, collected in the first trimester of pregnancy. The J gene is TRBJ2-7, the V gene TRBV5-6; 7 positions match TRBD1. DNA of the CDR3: TGTGCCAGCAGCAGGGACAGTTGGTCCTACGAGCAGTACTTC. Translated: CASSRDSWSYEQYF.